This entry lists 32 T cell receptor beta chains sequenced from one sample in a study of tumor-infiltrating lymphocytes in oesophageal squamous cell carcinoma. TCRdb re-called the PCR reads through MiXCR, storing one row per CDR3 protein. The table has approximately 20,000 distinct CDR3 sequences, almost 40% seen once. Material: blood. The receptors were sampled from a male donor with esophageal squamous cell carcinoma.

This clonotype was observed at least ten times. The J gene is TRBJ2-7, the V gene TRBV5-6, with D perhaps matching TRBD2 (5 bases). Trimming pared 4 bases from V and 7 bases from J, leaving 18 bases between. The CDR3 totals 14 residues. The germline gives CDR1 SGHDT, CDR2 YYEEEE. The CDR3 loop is CASSLWAIRGEQYF. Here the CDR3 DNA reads TGTGCCAGCAGCCTTTGGGCCATACGGGGAGAGCAGTACTTC.

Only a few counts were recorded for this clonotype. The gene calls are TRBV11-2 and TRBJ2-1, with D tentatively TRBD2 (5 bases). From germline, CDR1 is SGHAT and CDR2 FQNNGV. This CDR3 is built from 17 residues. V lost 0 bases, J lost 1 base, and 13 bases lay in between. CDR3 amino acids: CASSLDRGLLSYNEQFF. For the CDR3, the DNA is TGTGCCAGCAGCTTAGATCGCGGACTCCTTTCCTACAATGAGCAGTTCTTC. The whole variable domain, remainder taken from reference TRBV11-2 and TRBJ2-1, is EAGVAQSPRYKIIEKRQSVAFWCNPISGHATLYWYQQILGQGPKLLIQFQNNGVVDDSQLPKDRFSAERLKGVDSTLKIQPAKLEDSAVYLCASSLDRGLLSYNEQFFGPGTRLTVL.

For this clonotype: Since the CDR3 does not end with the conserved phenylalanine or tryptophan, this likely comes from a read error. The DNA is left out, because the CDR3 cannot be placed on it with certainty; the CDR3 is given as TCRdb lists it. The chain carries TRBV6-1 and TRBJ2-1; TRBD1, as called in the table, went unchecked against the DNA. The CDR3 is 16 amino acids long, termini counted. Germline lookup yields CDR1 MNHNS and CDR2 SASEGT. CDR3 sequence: CASTSQGRNYGYTFGS.

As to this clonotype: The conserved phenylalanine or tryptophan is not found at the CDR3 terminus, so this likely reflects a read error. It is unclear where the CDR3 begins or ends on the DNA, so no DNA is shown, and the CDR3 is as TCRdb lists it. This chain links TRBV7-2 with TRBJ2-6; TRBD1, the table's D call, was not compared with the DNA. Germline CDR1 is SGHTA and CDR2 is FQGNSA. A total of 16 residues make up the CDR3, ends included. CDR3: CASSPRDGRETQYFGA.

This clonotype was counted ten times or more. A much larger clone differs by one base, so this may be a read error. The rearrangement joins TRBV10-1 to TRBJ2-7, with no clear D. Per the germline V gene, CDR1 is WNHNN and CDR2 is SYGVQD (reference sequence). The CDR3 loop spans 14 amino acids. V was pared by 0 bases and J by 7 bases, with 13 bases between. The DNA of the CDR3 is TGCGCCAGCAGTGAGTCGGGAAGCAACAATGAGCAGTACTTC. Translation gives CASSESGSNNEQYF.

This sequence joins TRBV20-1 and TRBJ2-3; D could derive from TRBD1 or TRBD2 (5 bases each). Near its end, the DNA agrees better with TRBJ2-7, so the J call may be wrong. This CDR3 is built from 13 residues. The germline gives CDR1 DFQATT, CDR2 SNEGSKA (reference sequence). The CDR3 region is CSARRDGNNEQYF. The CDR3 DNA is TGCAGTGCTAGACGGGACGGTAACAATGAGCAGTACTTC.

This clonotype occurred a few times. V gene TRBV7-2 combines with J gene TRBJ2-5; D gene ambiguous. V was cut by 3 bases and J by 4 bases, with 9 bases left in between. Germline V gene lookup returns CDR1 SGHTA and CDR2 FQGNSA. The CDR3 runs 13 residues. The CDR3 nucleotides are TGTGCCAGCAGCTTCAGCGTGGGAGAGACCCAGTACTTC. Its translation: CASSFSVGETQYF.

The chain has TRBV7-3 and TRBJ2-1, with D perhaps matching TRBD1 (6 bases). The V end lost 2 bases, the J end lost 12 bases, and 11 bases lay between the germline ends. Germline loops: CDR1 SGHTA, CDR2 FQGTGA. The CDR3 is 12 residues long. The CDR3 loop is CASSLGQGPQFF. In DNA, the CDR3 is TGTGCCAGCAGCTTAGGGCAGGGGCCGCAGTTCTTC. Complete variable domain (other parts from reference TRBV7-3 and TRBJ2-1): GAGVSQTPSNKVTEKGKYVELRCDPISGHTALYWYRQSLGQGPEFLIYFQGTGAADDSGLPNDRFFAVRPEGSVSTLKIQRTERGDSAVYLCASSLGQGPQFFGPGTRLTVL.

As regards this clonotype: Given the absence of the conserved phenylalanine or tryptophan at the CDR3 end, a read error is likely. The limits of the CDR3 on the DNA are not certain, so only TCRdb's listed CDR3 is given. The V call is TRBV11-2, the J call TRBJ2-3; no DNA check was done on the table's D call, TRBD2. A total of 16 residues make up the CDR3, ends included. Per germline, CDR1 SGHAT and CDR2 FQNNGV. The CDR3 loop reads CASTTGTQSSPLHFGT.

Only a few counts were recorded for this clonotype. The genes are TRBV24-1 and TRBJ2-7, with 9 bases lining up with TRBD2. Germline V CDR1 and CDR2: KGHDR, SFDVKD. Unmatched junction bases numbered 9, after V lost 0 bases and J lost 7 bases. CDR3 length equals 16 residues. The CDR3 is CATSDLRLAAYNEQYF. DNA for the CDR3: TGTGCCACCAGTGATTTGAGACTAGCGGCCTACAATGAGCAGTACTTC.

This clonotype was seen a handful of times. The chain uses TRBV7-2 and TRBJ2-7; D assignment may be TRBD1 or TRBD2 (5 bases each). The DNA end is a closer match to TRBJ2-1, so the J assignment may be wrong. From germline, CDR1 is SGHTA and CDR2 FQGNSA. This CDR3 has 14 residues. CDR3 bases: TGTGCCAGCAGCTTCCGGGACCAAAACGATGAGCAGTTCTTC. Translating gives CASSFRDQNDEQFF.

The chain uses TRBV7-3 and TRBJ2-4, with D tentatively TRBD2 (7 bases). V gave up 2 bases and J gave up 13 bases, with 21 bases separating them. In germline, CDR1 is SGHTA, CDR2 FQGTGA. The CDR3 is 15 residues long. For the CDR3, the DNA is TGTGCCAGCAGCTTAGCGGCGGGGGCCCACAATGAGCAGTACTTC. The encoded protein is CASSLAAGAHNEQYF.

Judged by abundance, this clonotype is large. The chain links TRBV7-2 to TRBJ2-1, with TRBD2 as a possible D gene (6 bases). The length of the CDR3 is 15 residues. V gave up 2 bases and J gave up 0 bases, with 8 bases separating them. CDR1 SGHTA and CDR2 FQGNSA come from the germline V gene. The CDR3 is CASSLLGGSYNEQFF. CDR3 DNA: TGTGCCAGCAGCTTACTGGGGGGCTCCTACAATGAGCAGTTCTTC.

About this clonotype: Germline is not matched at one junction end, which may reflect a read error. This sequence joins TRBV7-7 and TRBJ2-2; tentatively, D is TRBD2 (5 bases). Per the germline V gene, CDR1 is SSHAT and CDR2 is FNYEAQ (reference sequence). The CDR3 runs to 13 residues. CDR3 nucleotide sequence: TGTGCTAGCAGCTTAGCGTGGTCCGGGGAGCTGTTTTTT. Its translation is CASSLAWSGELFF.

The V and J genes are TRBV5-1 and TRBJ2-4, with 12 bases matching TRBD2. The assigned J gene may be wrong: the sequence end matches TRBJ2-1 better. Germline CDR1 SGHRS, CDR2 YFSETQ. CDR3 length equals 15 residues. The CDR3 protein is CASSWGTSGLNEQFF. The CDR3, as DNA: TGCGCCAGCAGCTGGGGGACTAGCGGGTTGAATGAGCAGTTCTTC.

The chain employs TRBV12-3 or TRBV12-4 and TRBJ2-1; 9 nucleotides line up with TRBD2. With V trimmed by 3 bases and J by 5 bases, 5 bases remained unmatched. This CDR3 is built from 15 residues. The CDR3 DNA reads TGTGCCAGCAGTTTGGTGCGGGGGGGGAACAATGAGCAGTTCTTC. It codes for CASSLVRGGNNEQFF.

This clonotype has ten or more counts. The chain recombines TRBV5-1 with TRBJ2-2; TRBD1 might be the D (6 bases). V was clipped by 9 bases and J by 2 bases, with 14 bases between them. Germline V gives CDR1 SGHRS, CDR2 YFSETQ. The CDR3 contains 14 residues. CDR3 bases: TGCGCCACCCTCCGGACAGAAAACACCGGGGAGCTGTTTTTT. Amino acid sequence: CATLRTENTGELFF.

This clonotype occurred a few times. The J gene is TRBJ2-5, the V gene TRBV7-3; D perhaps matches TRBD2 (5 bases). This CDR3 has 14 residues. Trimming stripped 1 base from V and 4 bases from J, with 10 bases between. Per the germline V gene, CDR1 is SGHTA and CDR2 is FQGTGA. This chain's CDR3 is CASSLNGVAETQYF. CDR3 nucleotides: TGTGCCAGCAGCTTAAACGGGGTAGCAGAGACCCAGTACTTC.

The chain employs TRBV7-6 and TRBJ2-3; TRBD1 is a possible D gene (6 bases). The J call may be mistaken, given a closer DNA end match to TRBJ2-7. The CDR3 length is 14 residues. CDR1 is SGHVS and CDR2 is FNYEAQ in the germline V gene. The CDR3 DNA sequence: TGTGCCAGCAGCTTTATGGACAGAACCTACGAGCAGTACTTC. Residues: CASSFMDRTYEQYF.

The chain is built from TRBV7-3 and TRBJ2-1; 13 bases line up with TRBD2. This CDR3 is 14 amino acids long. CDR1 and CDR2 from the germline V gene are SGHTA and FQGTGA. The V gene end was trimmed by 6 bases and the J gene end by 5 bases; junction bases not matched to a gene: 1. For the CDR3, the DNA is TGTGCCAGCAGACTAGCGGGAGGGAACAATGAGCAGTTCTTC. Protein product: CASRLAGGNNEQFF.

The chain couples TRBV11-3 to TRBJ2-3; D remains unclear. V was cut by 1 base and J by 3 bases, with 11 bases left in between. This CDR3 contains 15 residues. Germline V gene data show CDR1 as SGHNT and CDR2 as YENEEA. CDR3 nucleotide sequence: TGTGCCAGCAGCTTAGGCCGGGTTGAAACAGATACGCAGTATTTT. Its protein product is CASSLGRVETDTQYF.

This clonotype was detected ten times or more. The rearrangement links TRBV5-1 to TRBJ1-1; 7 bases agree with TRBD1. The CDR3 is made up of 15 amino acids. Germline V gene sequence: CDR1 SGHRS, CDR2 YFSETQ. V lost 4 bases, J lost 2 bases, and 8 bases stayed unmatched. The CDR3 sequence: CASSGEGAVNTEAFF. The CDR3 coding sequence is TGCGCCAGCAGCGGAGAGGGGGCAGTAAACACTGAAGCTTTCTTT.

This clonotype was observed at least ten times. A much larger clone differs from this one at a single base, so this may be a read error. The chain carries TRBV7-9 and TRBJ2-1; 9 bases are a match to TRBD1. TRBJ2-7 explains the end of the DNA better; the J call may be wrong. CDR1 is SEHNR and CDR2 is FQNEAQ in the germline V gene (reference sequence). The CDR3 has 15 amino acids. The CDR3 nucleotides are TGTGCCAGCAGCTCACCGGGACAGGGTCTAAATGAGCAGTACTTC. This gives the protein CASSSPGQGLNEQYF.

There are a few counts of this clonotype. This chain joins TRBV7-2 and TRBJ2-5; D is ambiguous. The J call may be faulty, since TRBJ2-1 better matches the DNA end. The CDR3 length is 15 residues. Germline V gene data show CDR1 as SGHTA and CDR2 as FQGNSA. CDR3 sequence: CASSLDLGYYNEQFF. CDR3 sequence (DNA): TGTGCCAGCAGCTTAGATCTTGGCTATTACAATGAGCAGTTCTTC.

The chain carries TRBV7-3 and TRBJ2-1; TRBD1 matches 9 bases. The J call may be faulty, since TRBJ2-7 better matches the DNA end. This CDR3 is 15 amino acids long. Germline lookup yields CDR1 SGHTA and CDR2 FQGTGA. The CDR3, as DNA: TGTGCCAGCAGCTCAGGGACAGGGATTGAGAATGAGCAGTACTTC. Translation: CASSSGTGIENEQYF.

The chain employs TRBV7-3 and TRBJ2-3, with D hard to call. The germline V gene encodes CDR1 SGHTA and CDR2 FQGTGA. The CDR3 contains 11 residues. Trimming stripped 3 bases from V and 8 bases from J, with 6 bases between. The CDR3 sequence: CASSLGGTQYF. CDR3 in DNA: TGTGCCAGCAGCTTGGGCGGTACGCAGTATTTT.

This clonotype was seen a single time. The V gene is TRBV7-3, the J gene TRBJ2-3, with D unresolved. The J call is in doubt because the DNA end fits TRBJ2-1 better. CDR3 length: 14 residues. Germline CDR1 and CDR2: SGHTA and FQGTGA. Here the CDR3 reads CASSLDASYNEQFF. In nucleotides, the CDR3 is TGTGCCAGCAGCTTAGACGCGAGTTACAATGAGCAGTTCTTC.

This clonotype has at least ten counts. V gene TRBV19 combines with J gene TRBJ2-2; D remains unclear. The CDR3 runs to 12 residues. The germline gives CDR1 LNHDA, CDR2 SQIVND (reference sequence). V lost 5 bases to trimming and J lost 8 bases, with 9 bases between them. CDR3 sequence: CASSYYGGELFF. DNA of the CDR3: TGTGCCAGTAGTTATTATGGGGGGGAGCTGTTTTTT. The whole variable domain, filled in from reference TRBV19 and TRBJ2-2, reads DGGITQSPKYLFRKEGQNVTLSCEQNLNHDAMYWYRQDPGQGLRLIYYSQIVNDFQKGDIAEGYSVSREKKESFPLTVTSAQKNPTAFYLCASSYYGGELFFGEGSRLTVL.

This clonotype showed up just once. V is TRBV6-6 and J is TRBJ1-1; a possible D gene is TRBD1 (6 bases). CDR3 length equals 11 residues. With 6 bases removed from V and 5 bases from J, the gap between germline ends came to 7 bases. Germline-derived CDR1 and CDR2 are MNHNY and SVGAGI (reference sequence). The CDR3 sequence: CASRQGTEAFF. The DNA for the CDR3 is TGTGCCAGCAGGCAGGGGACTGAAGCTTTCTTT.

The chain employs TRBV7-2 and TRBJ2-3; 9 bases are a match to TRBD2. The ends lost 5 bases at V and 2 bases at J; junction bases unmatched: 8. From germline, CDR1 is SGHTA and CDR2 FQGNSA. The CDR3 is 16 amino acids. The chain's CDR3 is CASSQGLAGNTDTQYF. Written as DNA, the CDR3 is TGTGCCAGCAGCCAGGGGCTAGCGGGAAACACAGATACGCAGTATTTT.

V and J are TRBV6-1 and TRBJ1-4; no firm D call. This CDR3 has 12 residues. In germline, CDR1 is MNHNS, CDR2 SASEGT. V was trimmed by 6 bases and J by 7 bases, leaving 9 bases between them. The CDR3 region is CASRGVSEKLFF. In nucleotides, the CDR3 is TGTGCCAGCAGGGGAGTAAGTGAAAAACTGTTTTTT.

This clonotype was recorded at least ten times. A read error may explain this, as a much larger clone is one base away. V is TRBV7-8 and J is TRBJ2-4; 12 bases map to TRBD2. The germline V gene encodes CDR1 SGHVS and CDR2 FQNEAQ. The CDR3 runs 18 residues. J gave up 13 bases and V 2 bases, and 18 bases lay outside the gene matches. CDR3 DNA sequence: TGTGCCAGCAGCTTAATGGATGGACTAGCGGGGCCATACAATGAGCAGTACTTC. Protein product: CASSLMDGLAGPYNEQYF.